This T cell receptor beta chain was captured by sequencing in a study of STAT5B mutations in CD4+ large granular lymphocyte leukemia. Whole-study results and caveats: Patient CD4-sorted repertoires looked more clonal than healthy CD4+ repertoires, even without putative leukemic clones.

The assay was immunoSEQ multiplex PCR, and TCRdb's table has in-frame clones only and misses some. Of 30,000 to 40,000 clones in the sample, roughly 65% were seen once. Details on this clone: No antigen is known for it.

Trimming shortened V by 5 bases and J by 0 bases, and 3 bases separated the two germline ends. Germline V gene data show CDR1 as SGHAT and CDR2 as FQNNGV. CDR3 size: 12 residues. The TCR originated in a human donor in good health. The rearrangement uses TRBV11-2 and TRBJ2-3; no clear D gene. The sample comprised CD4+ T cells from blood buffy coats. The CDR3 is CASSASTDTQYF. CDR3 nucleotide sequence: TGTGCCAGCAGCGCTAGCACAGATACGCAGTATTTT.